In its sample, the clone carrying this TCR beta chain was seen once. Original processing notes: Amplification of reference gene primers provided the estimated nucleated cell counts. Profiling relied on immunoSEQ multiplex PCR, and the TCRdb table lists in-frame clones only, not all of them. The D gene and trimming were derived from the DNA, and the V and J assignments and clone size from that table. The sample includes about 15,000 clones, around 75% of them seen just once. This CDR3 spans 17 amino acids. Germline CDR1 SGHDN, CDR2 FVKESK. V was clipped by 4 bases and J by 2 bases, with 20 bases between them. The data belong to a study of blood T cell repertoires in COVID-19. Study overall: Samples representing acute and convalescent COVID-19 were sourced from the United States, Italy and Spain. T cells, B-cell-depleted T cells, or PBMCs provided the cDNA or gDNA that served as material.

This sequence joins TRBV14 and TRBJ1-1; D unclear. The receptor was isolated from a man aged 60 to 75 with acute or convalescent COVID-19. Sequenced material: peripheral blood. For the CDR3, the DNA is TGTGCCAGCAGCCGAGCAGGACGGTCCAGGACTAACACTGAAGCTTTCTTT. It codes for CASSRAGRSRTNTEAFF.